The subject of this entry is one TCR beta chain. The data originate from a study of blood T cell repertoires in COVID-19. Study context: The United States, Italy and Spain provided the acute and convalescent COVID-19 samples. From T cells, B-cell-depleted T cells, or PBMCs came the material, which was cDNA or gDNA.

The germline V and J ends were trimmed by 7 bases and 0 bases, with 15 bases remaining between them. The germline V gene has CDR1 SGHTA and CDR2 FQGNSA. The CDR3 loop spans 15 amino acids. Original processing notes: Cell counts per sample came from amplifying reference gene primers. This table comes from immunoSEQ multiplex PCR, and its TCRdb copy is limited to in-frame clones, with some not included. Clonal size and the V and J genes are those of that table, whereas D and trimming came from the DNA. The sample shows 100,000 to 150,000 clones, over 80% of them seen only once. The chain uses TRBV7-2 and TRBJ1-2; maybe TRBD1 (6 bases). The clonotype was recovered from a man aged 40-50 years with active or convalescent COVID-19. Source material: peripheral blood. The DNA for the CDR3 is TGTGCCAGCAACGGGGGCGGGGGCACTAACTATGGCTACACCTTC. Its translation: CASNGGGGTNYGYTF.